Each of the 31 T cell receptor beta chains below was sequenced from the same sample in a study of spatial heterogeneity in lung cancer. TCRdb called the 5' RACE reads again in MiXCR, with one record for every CDR3 protein. Of about 86,000 distinct CDR3 sequences listed, around 12% are singletons. Time point in this sample: sample taken at primary tumor resection. Unsorted whole RNA samples from tumor, nontumor lung or frozen PBMC were sequenced. Sequencing was performed on PBMCs, taken at surgery. The receptors come from a male donor with early-stage non-small cell lung cancer.

This sequence joins TRBV5-4 and TRBJ1-1; 9 nucleotides agree with TRBD1. Germline lookup yields CDR1 SGHNT and CDR2 YYREEE (reference sequence). The CDR3 contains 14 residues. The ends lost 1 base at V and 5 bases at J; junction bases unmatched: 3. The CDR3 DNA reads TGTGCCAGCAGCTTGCGGGACAGGGAGACTGAAGCTTTCTTT. Translating gives CASSLRDRETEAFF.

This clonotype was seen once. This chain joins TRBV18 and TRBJ2-1, with a possible D match to TRBD2 (6 bases). V was shortened by 4 bases and J by 5 bases, with 9 bases between the two germline ends. The CDR3 has 13 residues. CDR1 and CDR2 (germline): KGHSH, LQKENI. The CDR3 coding sequence is TGTGCCAGCTCACGACTAGGCGACAATGAGCAGTTCTTC. It is translated as CASSRLGDNEQFF.

A few counts support this clonotype. The V and J genes are TRBV19 and TRBJ2-3; D unclear. The V end was cut by 6 bases, the J end by 0 bases, with 13 bases between. This CDR3 comprises 15 residues. Germline loops: CDR1 LNHDA, CDR2 SQIVND (reference sequence). The CDR3 DNA sequence: TGTGCCAGTAGGCGTATACCTTCTAGCACAGATACGCAGTATTTT. Amino acids: CASRRIPSSTDTQYF.

This clonotype showed up just a few times. The chain joins TRBV5-1 to TRBJ2-1, with 10 nucleotides matching TRBD1. The germline CDR1 and CDR2 sequences are SGHRS and YFSETQ. J lost 8 bases, V lost 7 bases, and 12 bases had no gene match. CDR3 length: 15 residues. CDR3 DNA sequence: TGCGCCAGCGGTACCTCGGGGACAGGGGTAGATGAGCAGTTCTTC. This sequence encodes CASGTSGTGVDEQFF. Based on the CDR3 plus reference TRBV5-1 and TRBJ2-1, the full variable domain is KAGVTQTPRYLIKTRGQQVTLSCSPISGHRSVSWYQQTPGQGLQFLFEYFSETQRNKGNFPGRFSGRQFSNSRSEMNVSTLELGDSALYLCASGTSGTGVDEQFFGPGTRLTVL.

The chain employs TRBV30 and TRBJ2-7, with TRBD1 identical over 7 bases. J lost 3 bases, V lost 7 bases, and 9 bases had no gene match. The CDR3 extends over 13 amino acids. CDR1 is GTSNPN, CDR2 SVGIG, per germline (reference sequence). The CDR3: CASATGTDYEQYF. The CDR3 DNA follows: TGTGCCTCTGCGACCGGGACAGACTACGAGCAGTACTTC.

This chain joins TRBV11-2 and TRBJ2-4, with D uncertain. V gave up 0 bases and J gave up 5 bases, with 5 bases separating them. CDR1 SGHAT and CDR2 FQNNGV come from the germline V gene. This CDR3 region has 13 residues. The CDR3 sequence is CASSLDRENIQYF. The DNA for the CDR3 is TGTGCCAGCAGCTTAGATCGGGAAAACATTCAGTACTTC.

This clonotype has just a few counts. The rearrangement links TRBV5-1 to TRBJ2-2; D gene ambiguous. The length of the CDR3 is 14 residues. The ends were cut back, 4 bases at V and 4 bases at J, with 11 bases in the middle. Looked up from germline, CDR1 is SGHRS and CDR2 is YFSETQ. The CDR3 loop reads CASSTSDRTGELFF. CDR3 DNA: TGCGCCAGCAGCACCTCGGACCGCACCGGGGAGCTGTTTTTT.

This clonotype was observed at least ten times. This rearrangement joins TRBV6-2 or TRBV6-3 to TRBJ1-1; D not certain. The CDR3 is 15 residues long. V lost 5 bases, J lost 0 bases, and 13 bases lay in between. The V gene's germline CDR1 is MNHEY and CDR2 SVGEGT. CDR3 loop: CASSPQRYVNTEAFF. The CDR3 region has the DNA TGTGCCAGCAGTCCTCAGAGGTACGTGAACACTGAAGCTTTCTTT.

This clonotype was seen more than once but under ten times. The chain joins TRBV10-3 to TRBJ1-2; D is ambiguous. The CDR3 runs to 13 residues. Germline loops: CDR1 ENHRY, CDR2 SYGVKD. V lost 4 bases and J 2 bases, leaving 8 bases between the germline ends. The CDR3 spells CAISGAANYGYTF. CDR3 in DNA: TGTGCCATCAGTGGCGCAGCCAACTATGGCTACACCTTC.

The genes are TRBV7-9 and TRBJ2-3; TRBD1 might be the D (5 bases). Per germline, CDR1 SEHNR and CDR2 FQNEAQ (reference sequence). There are 13 residues in the CDR3. V lost 7 bases and J lost 1, with 9 bases in between. CDR3 in amino acids: CASTLRGTDTQYF. Written as DNA, the CDR3 is TGTGCCAGCACACTCAGGGGCACAGATACGCAGTATTTT.

This sequence joins TRBV7-8 and TRBJ2-2; weak D call: TRBD1 (5 bases). The germline CDR1 and CDR2 sequences are SGHVS and FQNEAQ. The CDR3 sequence is 15 residues long. With 1 base removed from V and 4 bases from J, the gap between germline ends came to 10 bases. CDR3 sequence: CASSLVGAATGELFF. Written as DNA, the CDR3 is TGTGCCAGCAGCTTAGTTGGGGCGGCCACCGGGGAGCTGTTTTTT.

CDR3 loop: CASIQPHGSDQPQHF. CDR3 coding DNA: TGTGCCAGCATCCAGCCGCACGGGTCGGATCAGCCCCAGCATTTT. J is TRBJ1-5 and V is TRBV7-9; the D is unclear. The CDR3 runs to 15 residues. The V gene's germline CDR1 is SEHNR and CDR2 FQNEAQ (reference sequence). V lost 7 bases and J lost 5, with 18 bases in between. Drawing the rest from reference TRBV7-9 and TRBJ1-5, the complete variable domain is DTGVSQNPRHKITKRGQNVTFRCDPISEHNRLYWYRQTLGQGPEFLTYFQNEAQLEKSRLLSDRFSAERPKGSFSTLEIQRTEQGDSAMYLCASIQPHGSDQPQHFGDGTRLSIL.

This clonotype came up a few times. The rearrangement links TRBV11-2 to TRBJ2-3, with D hard to call. V dropped 1 base and J dropped 1 base, with 6 bases sitting between them. The germline V gene has CDR1 SGHAT and CDR2 FQNNGV. The CDR3 sequence is 14 residues long. The CDR3 here is CASSLVSGTDTQYF. The CDR3 nucleotides read TGTGCCAGCAGCTTAGTAAGCGGCACAGATACGCAGTATTTT.

This clonotype was observed a few times. The chain carries TRBV4-1 and TRBJ2-7; D may be TRBD2 (7 bases). The CDR3 extends over 15 amino acids. Germline assignment: CDR1 MGHRA and CDR2 YSYEKL. The ends were cut back, 3 bases at V and 1 base at J, with 13 bases in the middle. The CDR3 nucleotides are TGCGCCAGCAGCCAGGGGGGGGCGAGTTCCTACGAGCAGTACTTC. Its translation is CASSQGGASSYEQYF.

This chain joins TRBV29-1 and TRBJ2-1, with D perhaps TRBD2 (6 bases). Germline CDR1 and CDR2: SQVTM and ANQGSEA. Trimming pared 3 bases from V and 6 bases from J, leaving 6 bases between. The length of the CDR3 is 11 residues. CDR3: CSVDGSNEQFF. DNA for the CDR3: TGCAGCGTTGACGGGAGCAATGAGCAGTTCTTC.

The rearrangement links TRBV4-1 to TRBJ1-2, with D uncertain. This CDR3 has 15 amino acids. Trimming cost V 3 bases and J 2 bases, with 13 bases left between them. Germline CDR1 MGHRA, CDR2 YSYEKL. CDR3 nucleotide sequence: TGCGCCAGCAGCCATCCAATGGGCCAAAACTATGGCTACACCTTC. Translation: CASSHPMGQNYGYTF.

The V call is TRBV11-1, the J call TRBJ2-5, with D unresolved. In germline, CDR1 is SGHAT, CDR2 FQDESV (reference sequence). Between the trimmed V and J ends, which lost 5 bases and 2 bases, there was a span of 12 bases. The CDR3 loop spans 14 amino acids. As DNA, the CDR3 is TGTGCCAGCAGCCCCCGAGATATTCAAGAGACCCAGTACTTC. Protein sequence: CASSPRDIQETQYF. Drawing the rest from reference TRBV11-1 and TRBJ2-5, the complete variable domain is EAEVAQSPRYKITEKSQAVAFWCDPISGHATLYWYRQILGQGPELLVQFQDESVVDDSQLPKDRFSAERLKGVDSTLKIQPAELGDSAMYLCASSPRDIQETQYFGPGTRLLVL.

This clonotype was recorded a few times. CDR3 amino acids: CSARRADFEADTQYF. The CDR3 DNA follows: TGCAGTGCTAGAAGGGCGGACTTTGAGGCAGATACGCAGTATTTT. The rearrangement uses TRBV20-1 and TRBJ2-3; TRBD2 is a possible D gene (5 bases). Germline V gene sequence: CDR1 DFQATT, CDR2 SNEGSKA (reference sequence). This CDR3 spans 15 amino acids. The V end was cut by 2 bases, the J end by 4 bases, with 16 bases between.

The chain carries TRBV7-2 and TRBJ2-3; 13 bases line up with TRBD2. With V trimmed by 4 bases and J by 5 bases, 6 bases remained unmatched. Germline CDR1 SGHTA, CDR2 FQGNSA. The CDR3 covers 16 residues. Here the CDR3 DNA reads TGTGCCAGCAGCTCACGGACTAGCGGGAGTGTAGATACGCAGTATTTT. This sequence encodes CASSSRTSGSVDTQYF.

The V gene is TRBV2, the J gene TRBJ2-7; a possible D gene is TRBD2 (5 bases). Germline-derived CDR1 and CDR2 are SNHLY and FYNNEI. This CDR3 is 14 amino acids long. Trimming shortened V by 4 bases and J by 7 bases, and 17 bases separated the two germline ends. DNA for the CDR3: TGTGCCAGCAGTGGTGGTAGCGCCCTCGAGGAGCAGTACTTC. This gives the protein CASSGGSALEEQYF.

This clonotype was observed a handful of times. V is TRBV2 and J is TRBJ1-2; no definite D call. The length of the CDR3 is 14 residues. Looked up from germline, CDR1 is SNHLY and CDR2 is FYNNEI. V shed 0 bases and J shed 3 bases, with 8 bases lying between them. CDR3 sequence (DNA): TGTGCCAGCAGTGAAGCCGCACTGCACTATGGCTACACCTTC. Protein product: CASSEAALHYGYTF. Complete variable domain (other parts from reference TRBV2 and TRBJ1-2): EPEVTQTPSHQVTQMGQEVILRCVPISNHLYFYWYRQILGQKVEFLVSFYNNEISEKSEIFDDQFSVERPDGSNFTLKIRSTKLEDSAMYFCASSEAALHYGYTFGSGTRLTVV.

This clonotype was observed a few times. This chain joins TRBV2 and TRBJ1-1; D unresolved. CDR3 length: 14 residues. Trimming removed 6 bases at V and 3 bases at J, with 14 bases between. Germline V gene lookup returns CDR1 SNHLY and CDR2 FYNNEI. CDR3 bases: TGTGCCAGCAGCCTCCCGGAGAAGGACACTGAAGCTTTCTTT. This gives the protein CASSLPEKDTEAFF.

The chain uses TRBV5-1 and TRBJ2-1, with TRBD1 matching 7 bases. Germline CDR1 and CDR2: SGHRS and YFSETQ. V dropped 3 bases and J dropped 5; count of bases not matched to a gene: 8. The CDR3 runs to 15 residues. The CDR3 sequence is CASSSGTALNNEQFF. CDR3 nucleotide sequence: TGCGCCAGCAGCTCCGGGACAGCGCTTAACAATGAGCAGTTCTTC.

This clonotype appeared a few times. This chain connects TRBV12-3 or TRBV12-4 to TRBJ2-1, with 9 bases fitting TRBD1. The CDR3 loop spans 15 amino acids. The trim removed 3 bases at V and 5 bases at J, leaving 5 bases unmatched. CDR3 DNA sequence: TGTGCCAGCAGTTTCCTTGGGGACAGGGACAATGAGCAGTTCTTC. This sequence encodes CASSFLGDRDNEQFF.

This clonotype was observed a few times. V usage is TRBV19 and J usage is TRBJ2-2; 11 bases line up with TRBD2. Germline V gives CDR1 LNHDA, CDR2 SQIVND (reference sequence). The CDR3 has 15 amino acids. J gave up 2 bases and V 7 bases, and 3 bases lay outside the gene matches. As DNA, the CDR3 is TGTGCCAGTAATAGCGGGGGGGCCAACACCGGGGAGCTGTTTTTT. It yields the protein CASNSGGANTGELFF.

This clonotype was observed at least ten times. The V and J genes are TRBV25-1 and TRBJ1-4, with D unclear. CDR3 size: 11 residues. The germline V gene encodes CDR1 MGHDK and CDR2 SYGVNS. Trimming shortened V by 6 bases and J by 7 bases, and 6 bases separated the two germline ends. CDR3 in amino acids: CASRTSEKLFF. The DNA of the CDR3 is TGTGCCAGCAGGACCAGTGAAAAACTGTTTTTT.

The chain couples TRBV6-6 to TRBJ2-7; 11 positions agree with TRBD1. V gave up 7 bases and J gave up 2 bases; unmatched junction bases: 4. From germline, CDR1 is MNHNY and CDR2 SVGAGI (reference sequence). The CDR3 extends over 14 amino acids. DNA for the CDR3: TGTGCCAGCACCCCGGGACAGGGGGCCTACGAGCAGTACTTC. Its protein is CASTPGQGAYEQYF.

The table lists this clonotype with a few counts. The chain carries TRBV5-6 and TRBJ1-1; no definite D call. There are 14 residues in the CDR3. Trimming cost V 5 bases and J 1 base, with 12 bases left between them. Per germline, CDR1 SGHDT and CDR2 YYEEEE. The CDR3 region is CASSPGISNTEAFF. The CDR3 DNA reads as TGTGCCAGCAGTCCTGGGATCTCGAACACTGAAGCTTTCTTT. Drawing the rest from reference TRBV5-6 and TRBJ1-1, the complete variable domain is DAGVTQSPTHLIKTRGQQVTLRCSPKSGHDTVSWYQQALGQGPQFIFQYYEEEERQRGNFPDRFSGHQFPNYSSELNVNALLLGDSALYLCASSPGISNTEAFFGQGTRLTVV.

In this sample, this clonotype turned up many times. This sequence joins TRBV7-9 and TRBJ1-1; 8 bases match TRBD1. V dropped 2 bases and J dropped 4; count of bases not matched to a gene: 9. Looked up from germline, CDR1 is SEHNR and CDR2 is FQNEAQ (reference sequence). This CDR3 spans 16 amino acids. The CDR3 spells CASSLFPDRGGTEAFF. CDR3 nucleotides: TGTGCCAGCAGCTTATTCCCCGACAGGGGAGGCACTGAAGCTTTCTTT.

This clonotype showed up many times. V usage is TRBV9 and J usage is TRBJ2-3; possible D gene TRBD2, 6 bases. V lost 4 bases to trimming and J lost 2 bases, with 11 bases between them. This CDR3 is built from 14 residues. Germline assignment: CDR1 SGDLS and CDR2 YYNGEE. CDR3 residues: CASSFTSPTDTQYF. CDR3 bases: TGTGCCAGCAGCTTTACTAGCCCCACAGATACGCAGTATTTT.

Only a few counts were recorded for this clonotype. V is TRBV11-1 and J is TRBJ1-1, with D perhaps matching TRBD1 (5 bases). The germline V gene encodes CDR1 SGHAT and CDR2 FQDESV (reference sequence). V was pared by 0 bases and J by 1 base, with 15 bases between. The CDR3 is made up of 17 amino acids. The CDR3 region is CASSLARGALKNTEAFF. In DNA, the CDR3 is TGTGCCAGCAGCTTAGCGCGTGGGGCCCTAAAGAACACTGAAGCTTTCTTT.